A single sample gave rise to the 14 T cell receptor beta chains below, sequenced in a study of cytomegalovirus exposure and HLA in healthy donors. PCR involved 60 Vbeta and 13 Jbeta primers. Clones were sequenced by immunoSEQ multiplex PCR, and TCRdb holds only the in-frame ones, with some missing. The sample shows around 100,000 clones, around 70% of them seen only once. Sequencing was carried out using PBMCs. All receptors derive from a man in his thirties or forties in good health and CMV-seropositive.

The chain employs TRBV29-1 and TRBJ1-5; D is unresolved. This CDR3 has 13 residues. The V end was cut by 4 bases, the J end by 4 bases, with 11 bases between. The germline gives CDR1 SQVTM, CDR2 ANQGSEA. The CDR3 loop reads CSVGEVPNQPQHF. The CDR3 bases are TGCAGCGTTGGGGAGGTTCCGAATCAGCCCCAGCATTTT.

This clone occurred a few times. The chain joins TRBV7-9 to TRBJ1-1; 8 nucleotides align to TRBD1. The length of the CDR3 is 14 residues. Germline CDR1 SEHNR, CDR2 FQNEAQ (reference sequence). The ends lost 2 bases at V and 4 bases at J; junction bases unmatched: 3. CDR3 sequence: CASSLPRGLTEAFF. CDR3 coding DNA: TGTGCCAGCAGCTTACCCAGGGGGCTCACTGAAGCTTTCTTT.

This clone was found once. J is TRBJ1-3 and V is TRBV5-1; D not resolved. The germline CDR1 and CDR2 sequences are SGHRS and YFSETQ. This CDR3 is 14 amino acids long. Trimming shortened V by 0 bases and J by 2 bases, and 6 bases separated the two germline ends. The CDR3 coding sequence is TGCGCCAGCAGCTTGGCCGGGGCTGGAAACACCATATATTTT. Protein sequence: CASSLAGAGNTIYF.

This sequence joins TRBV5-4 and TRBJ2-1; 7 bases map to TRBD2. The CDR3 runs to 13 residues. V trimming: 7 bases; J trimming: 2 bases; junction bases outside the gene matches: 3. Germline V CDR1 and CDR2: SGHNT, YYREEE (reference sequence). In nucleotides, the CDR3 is TGTGCCAGCCGGGGGGAAACCTACAATGAGCAGTTCTTC. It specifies CASRGETYNEQFF.

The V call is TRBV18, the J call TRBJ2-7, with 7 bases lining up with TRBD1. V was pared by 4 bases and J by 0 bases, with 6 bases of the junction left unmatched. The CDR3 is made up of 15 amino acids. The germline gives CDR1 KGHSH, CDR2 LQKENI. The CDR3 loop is CASSLTGVISYEQYF. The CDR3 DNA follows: TGTGCCAGCTCACTTACAGGGGTTATCTCCTACGAGCAGTACTTC.

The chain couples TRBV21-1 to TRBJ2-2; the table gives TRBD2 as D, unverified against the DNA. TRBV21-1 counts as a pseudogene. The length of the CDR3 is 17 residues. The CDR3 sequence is CASSTCLILAPTGELFF. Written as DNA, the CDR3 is TGTGCCAGCAGCACTTGCCTGATCCTAGCCCCGACCGGGGAGCTGTTTTTT.

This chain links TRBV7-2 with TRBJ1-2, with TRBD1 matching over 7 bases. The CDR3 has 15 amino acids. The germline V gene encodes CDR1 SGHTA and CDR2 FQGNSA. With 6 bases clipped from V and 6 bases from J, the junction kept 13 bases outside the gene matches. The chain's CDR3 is CASSPFRGQSHGYTF. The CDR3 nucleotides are TGTGCCAGCAGTCCGTTCCGGGGACAGAGTCATGGCTACACCTTC.

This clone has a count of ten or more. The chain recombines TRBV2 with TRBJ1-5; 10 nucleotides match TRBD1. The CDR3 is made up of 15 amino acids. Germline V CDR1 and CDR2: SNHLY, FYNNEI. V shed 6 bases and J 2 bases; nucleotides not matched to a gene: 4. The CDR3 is CASSGTGVGNQPQHF. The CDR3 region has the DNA TGTGCCAGCAGCGGGACAGGGGTGGGCAATCAGCCCCAGCATTTT.

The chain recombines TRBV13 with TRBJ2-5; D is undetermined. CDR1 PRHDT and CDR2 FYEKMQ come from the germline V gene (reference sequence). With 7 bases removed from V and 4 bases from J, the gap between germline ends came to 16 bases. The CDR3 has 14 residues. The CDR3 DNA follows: TGTGCCAGCACTCTCCGGAGCGCTACAGAGACCCAGTACTTC. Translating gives CASTLRSATETQYF. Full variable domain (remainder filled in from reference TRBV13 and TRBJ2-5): AAGVIQSPRHLIKEKRETATLKCYPIPRHDTVYWYQQGPGQDPQFLISFYEKMQSDKGSIPDRFSAQQFSDYHSELNMSSLELGDSALYFCASTLRSATETQYFGPGTRLLVL.

CDR3 in DNA: TGTGCCAGGAGCGTGGGGGGGCGAAGCTCCTACGAGCAGTACTTC. Its translation: CARSVGGRSSYEQYF. The V and J genes are TRBV7-9 and TRBJ2-7; D perhaps matches TRBD2 (7 bases). CDR3 length: 15 residues. Germline assignment: CDR1 SEHNR and CDR2 FQNEAQ (reference sequence). Trimming removed 9 bases from V and 0 bases from J, with 18 bases in between.

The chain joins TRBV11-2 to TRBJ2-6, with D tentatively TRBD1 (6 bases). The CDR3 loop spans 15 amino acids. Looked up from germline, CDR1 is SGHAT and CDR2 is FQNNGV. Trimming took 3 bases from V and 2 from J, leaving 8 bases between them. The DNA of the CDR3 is TGTGCCAGCAGCTTGGGGGCCCCTGGGGCCAACGTCCTGACTTTC. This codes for CASSLGAPGANVLTF.

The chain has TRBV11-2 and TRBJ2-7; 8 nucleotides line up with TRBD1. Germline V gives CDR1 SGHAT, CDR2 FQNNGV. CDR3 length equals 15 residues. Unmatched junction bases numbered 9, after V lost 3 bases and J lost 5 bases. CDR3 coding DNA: TGTGCCAGCAGCTTTATTAGGACAGGGCTGGACGAGCAGTACTTC. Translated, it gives CASSFIRTGLDEQYF.

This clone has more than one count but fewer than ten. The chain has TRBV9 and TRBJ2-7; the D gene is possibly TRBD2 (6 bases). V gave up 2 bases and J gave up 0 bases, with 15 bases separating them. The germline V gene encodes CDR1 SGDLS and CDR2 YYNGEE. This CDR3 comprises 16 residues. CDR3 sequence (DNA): TGTGCCAGCAGCGTCGAGCCTGGGGGGACCTCCTACGAGCAGTACTTC. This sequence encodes CASSVEPGGTSYEQYF. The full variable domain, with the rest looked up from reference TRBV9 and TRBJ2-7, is DSGVTQTPKHLITATGQRVTLRCSPRSGDLSVYWYQQSLDQGLQFLIQYYNGEERAKGNILERFSAQQFPDLHSELNLSSLELGDSALYFCASSVEPGGTSYEQYFGPGTRLTVT.

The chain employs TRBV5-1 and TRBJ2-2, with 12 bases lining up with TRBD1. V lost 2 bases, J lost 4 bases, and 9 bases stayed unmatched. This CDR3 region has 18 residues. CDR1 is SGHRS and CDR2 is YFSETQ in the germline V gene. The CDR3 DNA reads TGCGCCAGCAGCTTTGCCGGGACAGGGGGCGCGGGCACCGGGGAGCTGTTTTTT. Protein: CASSFAGTGGAGTGELFF.